This TCR beta chain is from a study of shared T cell receptors in the human thymus. This CDR3 is built from 15 residues. The germline CDR1 and CDR2 sequences are MNHEY and SVGAGI. With 2 bases clipped from V and 2 bases from J, the junction kept 1 base outside the gene matches. Clones were read by immunoSEQ multiplex PCR, and TCRdb kept only the in-frame ones, dropping some. The sample consists of some 640,000 clones, about 90% of them appearing once. These records were also assigned to another study, of human thymus T cells. That work contributes: Those donating were healthy Finnish infants in corrective surgery for congenital heart defects. Related research reported highly overlapping thymic repertoires among unrelated individuals.

The V and J genes are TRBV6-5 and TRBJ1-4; TRBD1 agrees at 8 bases. Material: thymocytes. This TCR came from a boy younger than two with a congenital heart defect. In DNA form, the CDR3 reads TGTGCCAGCAGTTACGGACAGGGTACTAATGAAAAACTGTTTTTT. Its translation: CASSYGQGTNEKLFF.